The entry that follows covers one TCR beta chain sequence. Its specificity is not known. J was trimmed by 2 bases and V by 6 bases; bases with no gene match: 9. The CDR3 runs 15 residues. The germline gives CDR1 MNHEY, CDR2 SMNVEV (reference sequence). This specimen belongs to a study of blood T cells in healthy people across ages. General study findings and limits: For the donors, CMV status was unknown and possibly confounded expanded clonotype changes. Diversity estimated from one million T cells was considered an underestimate.

Then a second PCR, running about 6 to 11 cycles, was carried out with a sample-barcoded 5' primer and a J-beta primer mix. TCRdb used MiXCR to reprocess the 5' RACE reads, holding one entry per CDR3 protein. The table lists about 970,000 distinct CDR3 sequences, 51% of them singletons, with over 20% in the top ten. This receptor was obtained from a woman aged 60-75 years in good health. The chain has TRBV27 and TRBJ2-5; 7 positions agree with TRBD1. The sequenced sample was blood. DNA of the CDR3: TGTGCCAGCAGATCAGACAGGGTAGCGCAAGAGACCCAGTACTTC. It is translated as CASRSDRVAQETQYF.